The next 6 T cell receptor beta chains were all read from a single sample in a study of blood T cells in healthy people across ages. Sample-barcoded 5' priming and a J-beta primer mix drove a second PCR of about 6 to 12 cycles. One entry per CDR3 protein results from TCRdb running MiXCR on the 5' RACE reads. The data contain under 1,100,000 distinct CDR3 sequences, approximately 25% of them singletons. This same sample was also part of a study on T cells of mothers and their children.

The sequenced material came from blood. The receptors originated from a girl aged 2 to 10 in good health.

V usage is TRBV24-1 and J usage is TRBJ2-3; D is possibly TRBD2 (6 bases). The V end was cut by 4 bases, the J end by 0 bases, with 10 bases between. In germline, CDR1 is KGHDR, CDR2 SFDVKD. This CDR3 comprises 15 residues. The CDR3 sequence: CATSDWTTSTDTQYF. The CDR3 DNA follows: TGTGCCACCAGTGACTGGACTACTAGCACAGATACGCAGTATTTT.

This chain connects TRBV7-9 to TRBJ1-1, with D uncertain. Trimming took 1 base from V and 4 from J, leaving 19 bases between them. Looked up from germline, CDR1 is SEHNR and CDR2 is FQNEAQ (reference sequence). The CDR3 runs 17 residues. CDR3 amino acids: CASSLGRTSRNGTEAFF. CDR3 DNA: TGTGCCAGCAGCTTAGGTAGGACGTCCAGGAACGGCACTGAAGCTTTCTTT.

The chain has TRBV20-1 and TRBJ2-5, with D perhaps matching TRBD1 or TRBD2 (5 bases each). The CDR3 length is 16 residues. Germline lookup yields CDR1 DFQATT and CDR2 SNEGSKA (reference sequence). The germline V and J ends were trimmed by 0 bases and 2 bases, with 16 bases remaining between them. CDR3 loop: CSARDAYGAPQETQYF. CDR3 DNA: TGCAGTGCTAGAGATGCGTACGGGGCTCCTCAAGAGACCCAGTACTTC.

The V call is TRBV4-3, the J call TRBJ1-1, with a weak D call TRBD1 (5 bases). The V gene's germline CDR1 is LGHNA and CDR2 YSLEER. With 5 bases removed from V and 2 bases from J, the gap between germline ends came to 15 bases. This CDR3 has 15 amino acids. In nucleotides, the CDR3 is TGCGCCAGCAGCTACATCCCCGGGGGTAACACTGAAGCTTTCTTT. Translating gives CASSYIPGGNTEAFF.

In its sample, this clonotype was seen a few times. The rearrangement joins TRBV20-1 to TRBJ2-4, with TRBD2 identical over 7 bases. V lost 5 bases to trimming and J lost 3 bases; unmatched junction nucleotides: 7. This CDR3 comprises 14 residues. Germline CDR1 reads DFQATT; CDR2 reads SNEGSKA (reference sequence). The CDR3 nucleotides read TGCAGTGCTTATAGATCGGGAGGCAAAAACATTCAGTACTTC. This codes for CSAYRSGGKNIQYF.

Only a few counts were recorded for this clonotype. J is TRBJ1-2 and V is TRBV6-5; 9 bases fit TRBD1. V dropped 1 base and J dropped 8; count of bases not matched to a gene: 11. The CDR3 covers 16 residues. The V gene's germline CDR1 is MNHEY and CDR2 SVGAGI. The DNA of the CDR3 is TGTGCCAGCAGTTACTTTTGGGGACAGGGAATTAGAGGCTACACCTTC. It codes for CASSYFWGQGIRGYTF.